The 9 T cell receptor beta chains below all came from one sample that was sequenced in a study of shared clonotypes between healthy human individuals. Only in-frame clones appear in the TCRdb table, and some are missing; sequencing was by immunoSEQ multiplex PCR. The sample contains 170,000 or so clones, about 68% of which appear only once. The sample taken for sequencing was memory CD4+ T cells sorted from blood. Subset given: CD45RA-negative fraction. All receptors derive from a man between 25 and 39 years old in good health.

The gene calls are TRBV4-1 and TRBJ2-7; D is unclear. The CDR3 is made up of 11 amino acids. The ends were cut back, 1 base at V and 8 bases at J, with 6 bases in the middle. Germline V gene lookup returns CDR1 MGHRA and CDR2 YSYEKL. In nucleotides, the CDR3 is TGCGCCAGCAGCCAAGCTGGTAAGCAGTACTTC. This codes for CASSQAGKQYF.

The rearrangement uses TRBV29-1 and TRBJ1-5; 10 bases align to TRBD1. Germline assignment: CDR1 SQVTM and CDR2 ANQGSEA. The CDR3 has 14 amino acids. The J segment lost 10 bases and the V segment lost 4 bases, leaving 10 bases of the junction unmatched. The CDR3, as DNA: TGCAGCGTTGCCCAAGGACAGGGGGGCGGACCCCAGCATTTT. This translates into CSVAQGQGGGPQHF.

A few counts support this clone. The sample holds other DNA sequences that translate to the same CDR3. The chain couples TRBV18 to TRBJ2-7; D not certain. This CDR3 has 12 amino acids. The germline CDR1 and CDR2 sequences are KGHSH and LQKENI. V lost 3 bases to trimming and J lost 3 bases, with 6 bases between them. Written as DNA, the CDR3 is TGTGCCAGCTCACCCGGCGGCTACGAGCAGTACTTC. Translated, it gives CASSPGGYEQYF.

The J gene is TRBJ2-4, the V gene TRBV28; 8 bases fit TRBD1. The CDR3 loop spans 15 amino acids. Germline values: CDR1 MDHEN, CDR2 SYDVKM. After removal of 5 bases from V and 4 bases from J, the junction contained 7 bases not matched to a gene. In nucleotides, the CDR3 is TGTGCCAGCAGTCGGGACAGGACGCTTAAAAACATTCAGTACTTC. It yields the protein CASSRDRTLKNIQYF.

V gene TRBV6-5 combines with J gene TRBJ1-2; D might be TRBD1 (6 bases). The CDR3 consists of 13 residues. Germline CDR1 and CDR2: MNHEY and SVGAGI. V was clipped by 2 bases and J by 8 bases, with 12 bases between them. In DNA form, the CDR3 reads TGTGCCAGCAGTTACGTCAGGGGAGCAGGCTACACCTTC. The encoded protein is CASSYVRGAGYTF.

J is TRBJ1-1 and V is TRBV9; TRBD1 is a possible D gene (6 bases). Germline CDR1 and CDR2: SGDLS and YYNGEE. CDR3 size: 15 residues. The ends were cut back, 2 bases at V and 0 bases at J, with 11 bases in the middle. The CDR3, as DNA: TGTGCCAGCAGCGTCGGGGGCTTGCTGAACACTGAAGCTTTCTTT. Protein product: CASSVGGLLNTEAFF. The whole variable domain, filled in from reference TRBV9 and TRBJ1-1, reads DSGVTQTPKHLITATGQRVTLRCSPRSGDLSVYWYQQSLDQGLQFLIQYYNGEERAKGNILERFSAQQFPDLHSELNLSSLELGDSALYFCASSVGGLLNTEAFFGQGTRLTVV.

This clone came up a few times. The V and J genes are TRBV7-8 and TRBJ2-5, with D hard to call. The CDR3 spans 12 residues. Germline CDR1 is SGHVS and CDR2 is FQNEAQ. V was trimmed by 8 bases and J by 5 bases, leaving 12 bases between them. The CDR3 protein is CASATIGETQYF. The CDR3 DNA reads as TGTGCCAGCGCTACCATAGGGGAGACCCAGTACTTC.

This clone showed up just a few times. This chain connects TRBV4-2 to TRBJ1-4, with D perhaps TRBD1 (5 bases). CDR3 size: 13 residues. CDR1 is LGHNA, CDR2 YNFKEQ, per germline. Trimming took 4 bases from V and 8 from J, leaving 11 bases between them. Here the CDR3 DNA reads TGTGCCAGCAGCCCTCAGGGATACGAAAAACTGTTTTTT. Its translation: CASSPQGYEKLFF.

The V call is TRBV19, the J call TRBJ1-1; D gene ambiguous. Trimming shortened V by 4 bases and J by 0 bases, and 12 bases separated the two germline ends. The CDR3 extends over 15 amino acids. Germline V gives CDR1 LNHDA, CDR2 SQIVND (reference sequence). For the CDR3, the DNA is TGTGCCAGTAGTAAGGAATCGGGGTTGAACACTGAAGCTTTCTTT. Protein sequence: CASSKESGLNTEAFF.